The 26 T cell receptor beta chains below come from one sample, sequenced in a study of blood T cell repertoires in COVID-19. Assay: immunoSEQ multiplex PCR; the TCRdb copy retains only in-frame clones and omits some. Of some 500,000 clones in the sample, 85% to 90% were seen once. Sequencing was done on a sample of PBMCs or T cells enriched from blood (not recorded which). These receptors were taken from a woman aged 40 to 50 who had recovered from COVID-19.

The J gene is TRBJ1-5, the V gene TRBV5-1; D unresolved. The germline CDR1 and CDR2 sequences are SGHRS and YFSETQ. The ends were cut back, 3 bases at V and 0 bases at J, with 7 bases in the middle. The CDR3 runs to 14 residues. The CDR3 loop reads CASSYGGSNQPQHF. In nucleotides, the CDR3 is TGCGCCAGCAGCTACGGAGGTAGCAATCAGCCCCAGCATTTT.

J is TRBJ2-7 and V is TRBV27, with 9 bases matching TRBD1. The germline gives CDR1 MNHEY, CDR2 SMNVEV (reference sequence). V dropped 4 bases and J dropped 0; count of bases not matched to a gene: 4. The CDR3 consists of 15 residues. The CDR3 here is CASSSGTGNSYEQYF. The DNA for the CDR3 is TGTGCCAGCAGTTCTGGGACAGGGAACTCCTACGAGCAGTACTTC.

The chain uses TRBV14 and TRBJ2-1, with D uncertain. The CDR3 is made up of 11 amino acids. Germline V gene sequence: CDR1 SGHDN, CDR2 FVKESK. V was pared by 4 bases and J by 6 bases, with 4 bases between. The CDR3 reads CASSPSNEQFF. CDR3 nucleotides: TGTGCCAGCAGCCCTAGCAATGAGCAGTTCTTC.

This clone was picked up a small number of times. CDR3 DNA sequence: TGCGCCAGCAGTGGAGAAGGCGGGCAGTACTTC. Translation: CASSGEGGQYF. The V and J genes are TRBV10-1 and TRBJ2-7; D ambiguous. Trimming took off 4 bases at V and 9 bases at J, with 10 bases between the two ends. Germline lookup yields CDR1 WNHNN and CDR2 SYGVQD (reference sequence). The CDR3 sequence is 11 residues long.

The chain links TRBV19 to TRBJ1-2; 7 bases fit TRBD1. This CDR3 has 14 residues. The V gene end was trimmed by 6 bases and the J gene end by 0 bases; junction bases not matched to a gene: 4. The germline V gene encodes CDR1 LNHDA and CDR2 SQIVND (reference sequence). As DNA, the CDR3 is TGTGCCAGTAGGAGGGGGCTCTCTAACTATGGCTACACCTTC. This codes for CASRRGLSNYGYTF.

This clone was seen once. The chain joins TRBV9 to TRBJ2-2; TRBD1 might be the D (5 bases). Germline V gives CDR1 SGDLS, CDR2 YYNGEE. V was clipped by 0 bases and J by 1 base, with 10 bases between them. The CDR3 runs to 16 residues. The DNA of the CDR3 is TGTGCCAGCAGCGTAGTAGGGGTTAGGAACACCGGGGAGCTGTTTTTT. Its protein is CASSVVGVRNTGELFF. Full variable domain (missing parts from reference TRBV9 and TRBJ2-2): DSGVTQTPKHLITATGQRVTLRCSPRSGDLSVYWYQQSLDQGLQFLIQYYNGEERAKGNILERFSAQQFPDLHSELNLSSLELGDSALYFCASSVVGVRNTGELFFGEGSRLTVL.

CDR3 nucleotides: TGTGCCACCAGCCCCCGACAGGGGGAGACCCAGTACTTC. Protein sequence: CATSPRQGETQYF. V is TRBV15 and J is TRBJ2-5, with 8 bases aligning to TRBD1. The V gene end was trimmed by 5 bases and the J gene end by 5 bases; junction bases not matched to a gene: 4. The CDR3 is 13 residues long. CDR1 is LNHNV and CDR2 is YYDKDF in the germline V gene (reference sequence).

This clone was observed once. The chain joins TRBV18 to TRBJ2-3; 10 bases align to TRBD2. Germline CDR1 KGHSH, CDR2 LQKENI. The V and J ends lost 4 bases and 3 bases, in that order; junction bases with no gene match: 13. CDR3 length: 18 amino acids. CDR3 region: CASSLSSPASGRTDTQYF. The CDR3, as DNA: TGTGCCAGCTCACTCTCATCCCCCGCTAGCGGGAGAACAGATACGCAGTATTTT.

This CDR3 is CASSILGGNTEAFF. The CDR3 nucleotides read TGTGCCAGTAGTATCTTAGGCGGGAACACTGAAGCTTTCTTT. The chain joins TRBV19 to TRBJ1-1; D is uncertain. Germline CDR1 and CDR2: LNHDA and SQIVND (reference sequence). Trimming removed 3 bases from V and 1 base from J, with 9 bases in between. This CDR3 spans 14 amino acids.

This clone was observed a single time. The chain carries TRBV7-2 and TRBJ1-3; D not resolved. V lost 1 base, J lost 5 bases, and 12 bases lay in between. Germline V gene sequence: CDR1 SGHTA, CDR2 FQGNSA. This CDR3 contains 15 residues. CDR3 protein: CASSLGRLNRNTIYF. DNA for the CDR3: TGTGCCAGCAGCTTAGGGCGGCTTAACCGAAACACCATATATTTT.

V is TRBV18 and J is TRBJ2-1; 8 positions agree with TRBD1. CDR3 length: 16 amino acids. The germline V gene has CDR1 KGHSH and CDR2 LQKENI. V lost 6 bases, J lost 0 bases, and 7 bases stayed unmatched. In nucleotides, the CDR3 is TGTGCCAGCTCGCCGCGGACAGGGTTCTCCTACAATGAGCAGTTCTTC. This gives the protein CASSPRTGFSYNEQFF.

The chain employs TRBV28 and TRBJ1-5; 11 bases fit TRBD1. Germline CDR1 and CDR2: MDHEN and SYDVKM. This CDR3 comprises 15 residues. Germline trimming cut 2 bases from V and 6 bases from J; bases unmatched to any gene: 3. CDR3 sequence: CASSLGTGGTQPQHF. DNA of the CDR3: TGTGCCAGCAGTTTAGGGACAGGGGGAACTCAGCCCCAGCATTTT.

The chain joins TRBV15 to TRBJ2-6; D remains ambiguous. Trimming took 0 bases from V and 0 from J, leaving 12 bases between them. The CDR3 runs 18 residues. Germline V gives CDR1 LNHNV, CDR2 YYDKDF (reference sequence). CDR3 in DNA: TGTGCCACCAGCAGAGATAGAGGAGCTAGCTCTGGGGCCAACGTCCTGACTTTC. This codes for CATSRDRGASSGANVLTF. The full variable domain, in which reference TRBV15 and TRBJ2-6 provide the parts outside the CDR3, is DAMVIQNPRYQVTQFGKPVTLSCSQTLNHNVMYWYQQKSSQAPKLLFHYYDKDFNNEADTPDNFQSRRPNTSFCFLDIRSPGLGDTAMYLCATSRDRGASSGANVLTFGAGSRLTVL.

The V gene is TRBV15, the J gene TRBJ2-2; 8 positions agree with TRBD1. This CDR3 has 14 residues. CDR1 LNHNV and CDR2 YYDKDF come from the germline V gene (reference sequence). V was clipped by 3 bases and J by 7 bases; unmatched bases: 4. Here the CDR3 reads CATSSPQGVGELFF. The DNA of the CDR3 is TGTGCCACCAGCAGTCCACAGGGGGTCGGGGAGCTGTTTTTT.

The chain uses TRBV18 and TRBJ2-1; 7 positions match TRBD1. Germline loops: CDR1 KGHSH, CDR2 LQKENI. V shed 5 bases and J 4 bases; nucleotides not matched to a gene: 5. The CDR3 loop spans 14 amino acids. CDR3 loop: CASSRQGEYNEQFF. For the CDR3, the DNA is TGTGCCAGCTCAAGGCAGGGGGAGTACAATGAGCAGTTCTTC.

The chain uses TRBV4-3 and TRBJ1-3, with D tentatively TRBD1 (6 bases). V lost 1 base to trimming and J lost 7 bases, with 11 bases between them. CDR3 size: 14 residues. Germline CDR1 LGHNA, CDR2 YSLEER. The CDR3 reads CASSQGAQGNTIYF. The DNA of the CDR3 is TGCGCCAGCAGCCAAGGCGCGCAGGGGAACACCATATATTTT.

This sequence joins TRBV2 and TRBJ2-3, with 7 bases matching TRBD1. The ends lost 4 bases at V and 5 bases at J; junction bases unmatched: 6. Germline V gene lookup returns CDR1 SNHLY and CDR2 FYNNEI. The CDR3 has 14 amino acids. CDR3 DNA sequence: TGTGCCAGCAGTGTGACAGGGTTAGGAGATACGCAGTATTTT. This translates into CASSVTGLGDTQYF.

Written as DNA, the CDR3 is TGTGCCAGCAGTGACCCTTTGACAGAGCAGTACTTC. The encoded protein is CASSDPLTEQYF. This rearrangement joins TRBV6-1 to TRBJ2-7, with unresolved D. Germline V gives CDR1 MNHNS, CDR2 SASEGT. The CDR3 is made up of 12 amino acids. Trimming stripped 3 bases from V and 7 bases from J, with 10 bases between.

The CDR3 protein is CASSSRTGSTHGETQYF. In DNA, the CDR3 is TGTGCCAGCAGCTCAAGGACAGGGAGTACCCATGGGGAGACCCAGTACTTC. The genes are TRBV7-9 and TRBJ2-5; 8 nucleotides match TRBD1. Germline CDR1 is SEHNR and CDR2 is FQNEAQ (reference sequence). The CDR3 runs 17 residues. V shed 4 bases and J 5 bases; nucleotides not matched to a gene: 15.

The sample holds a few counts of this clone. The chain couples TRBV21-1 to TRBJ1-5; TRBD1 is the table's D call, not checked against the DNA. TRBV21-1 is annotated as a pseudogene. This CDR3 region has 17 residues. CDR3 region: CASSKSLAGEGNQPQHF. The CDR3 coding sequence is TGTGCCAGCAGCAAATCGCTTGCAGGGGAAGGCAATCAGCCCCAGCATTTT.

This clone was picked up a small number of times. V usage is TRBV7-9 and J usage is TRBJ2-2; 8 bases line up with TRBD1. Looked up from germline, CDR1 is SEHNR and CDR2 is FQNEAQ (reference sequence). The J segment lost 3 bases and the V segment lost 3 bases, leaving 0 bases of the junction unmatched. This CDR3 region has 14 residues. CDR3 DNA: TGTGCCAGCAGCTTGACAGGGGACACCGGGGAGCTGTTTTTT. Translation: CASSLTGDTGELFF. The full variable domain, completed using reference TRBV7-9 and TRBJ2-2, is DTGVSQNPRHKITKRGQNVTFRCDPISEHNRLYWYRQTLGQGPEFLTYFQNEAQLEKSRLLSDRFSAERPKGSFSTLEIQRTEQGDSAMYLCASSLTGDTGELFFGEGSRLTVL.

This sequence joins TRBV19 and TRBJ1-1; TRBD1 might be the D (5 bases). CDR3 length: 15 amino acids. CDR1 and CDR2 (germline): LNHDA, SQIVND (reference sequence). V gave up 3 bases and J gave up 1 base, with 12 bases separating them. CDR3 coding DNA: TGTGCCAGTAGTATGTACAGGATCGGGAACACTGAAGCTTTCTTT. Translation: CASSMYRIGNTEAFF.

DNA of the CDR3: TGTGCCAGCAGCATAGACACTAGCGACTACAATGAGCAGTTCTTC. Its translation is CASSIDTSDYNEQFF. This chain links TRBV6-5 with TRBJ2-1, with 7 bases that match TRBD2. The germline V gene encodes CDR1 MNHEY and CDR2 SVGAGI. The CDR3 runs to 15 residues. The V gene end was trimmed by 6 bases and the J gene end by 3 bases; junction bases not matched to a gene: 8.

V and J are TRBV3-1 (or the pseudogene TRBV3-2) and TRBJ1-1; TRBD1 matches 8 bases. CDR3 length: 14 amino acids. V dropped 5 bases and J dropped 8; count of bases not matched to a gene: 10. Germline CDR1 reads LGHDT; CDR2 reads YNNKEL (reference sequence). This CDR3 reads CASSDDRGSVEAFF. DNA of the CDR3: TGTGCCAGCAGCGACGACAGGGGTTCGGTAGAAGCTTTCTTT.

The gene calls are TRBV4-2 and TRBJ1-4; TRBD1 aligns across 7 bases. The CDR3 length is 15 residues. The junction had 4 bases not matched to a gene; V was cut back by 1 base and J by 5 bases. The germline V gene has CDR1 LGHNA and CDR2 YNFKEQ. This CDR3 reads CASSQAGQSNEKLFF. The CDR3 DNA follows: TGTGCCAGCAGCCAAGCGGGACAGTCAAATGAAAAACTGTTTTTT.

The rearrangement uses TRBV28 and TRBJ2-7; D perhaps matches TRBD1 (6 bases). Trimming removed 7 bases from V and 2 bases from J, with 15 bases in between. CDR1 is MDHEN and CDR2 is SYDVKM in the germline V gene. CDR3 length: 14 residues. The CDR3, as DNA: TGTGCCAGCAAAAGGGCAGGGGCCCCCTACGAGCAGTACTTC. This translates into CASKRAGAPYEQYF.